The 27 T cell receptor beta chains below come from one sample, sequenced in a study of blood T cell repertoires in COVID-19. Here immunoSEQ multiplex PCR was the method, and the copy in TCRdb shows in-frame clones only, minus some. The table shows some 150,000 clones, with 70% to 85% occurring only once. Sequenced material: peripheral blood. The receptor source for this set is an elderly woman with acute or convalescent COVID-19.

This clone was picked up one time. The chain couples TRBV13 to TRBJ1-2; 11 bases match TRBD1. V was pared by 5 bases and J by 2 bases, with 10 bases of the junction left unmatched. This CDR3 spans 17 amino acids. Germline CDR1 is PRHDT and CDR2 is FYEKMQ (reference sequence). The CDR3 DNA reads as TGTGCCAGCAGCCATACACGAAGGACAGGGGGCAACTATGGCTACACCTTC. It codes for CASSHTRRTGGNYGYTF.

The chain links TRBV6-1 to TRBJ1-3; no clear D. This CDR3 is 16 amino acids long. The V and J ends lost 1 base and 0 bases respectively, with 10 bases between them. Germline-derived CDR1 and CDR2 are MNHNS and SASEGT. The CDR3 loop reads CASSEVDGASGNTIYF. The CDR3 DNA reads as TGTGCCAGCAGTGAAGTCGACGGAGCCTCTGGAAACACCATATATTTT.

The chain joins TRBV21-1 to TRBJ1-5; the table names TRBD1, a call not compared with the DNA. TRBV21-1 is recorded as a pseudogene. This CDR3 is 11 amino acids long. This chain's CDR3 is CASRTGQPQHF. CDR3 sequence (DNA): TGTGCCAGCAGGACAGGTCAGCCCCAGCATTTT.

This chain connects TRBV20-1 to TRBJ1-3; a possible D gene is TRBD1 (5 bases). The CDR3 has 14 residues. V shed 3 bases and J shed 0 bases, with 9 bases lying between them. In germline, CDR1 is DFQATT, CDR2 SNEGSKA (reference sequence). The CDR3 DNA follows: TGCAGTGCTAGTAAGGGGTCCTCTGGAAACACCATATATTTT. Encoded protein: CSASKGSSGNTIYF.

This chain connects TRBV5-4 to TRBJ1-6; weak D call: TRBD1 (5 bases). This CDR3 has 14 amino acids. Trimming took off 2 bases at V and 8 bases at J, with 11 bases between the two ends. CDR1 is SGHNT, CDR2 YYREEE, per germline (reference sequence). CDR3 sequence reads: CASSFIQGDSPLHF. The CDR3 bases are TGTGCCAGCAGCTTCATCCAGGGCGATTCACCCCTCCACTTT.

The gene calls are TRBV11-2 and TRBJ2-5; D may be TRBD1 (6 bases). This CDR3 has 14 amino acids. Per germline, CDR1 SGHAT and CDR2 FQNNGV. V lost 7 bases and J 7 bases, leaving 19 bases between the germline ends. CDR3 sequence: CASNQVYRAGTQYF. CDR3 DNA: TGTGCCAGCAATCAGGTGTACAGGGCCGGGACCCAGTACTTC.

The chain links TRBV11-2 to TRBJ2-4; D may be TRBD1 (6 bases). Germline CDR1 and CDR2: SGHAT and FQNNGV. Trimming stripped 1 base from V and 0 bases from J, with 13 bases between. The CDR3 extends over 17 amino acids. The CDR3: CASSLAPDSLAKNIQYF. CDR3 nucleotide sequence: TGTGCCAGCAGCTTAGCCCCGGACAGTTTAGCCAAAAACATTCAGTACTTC.

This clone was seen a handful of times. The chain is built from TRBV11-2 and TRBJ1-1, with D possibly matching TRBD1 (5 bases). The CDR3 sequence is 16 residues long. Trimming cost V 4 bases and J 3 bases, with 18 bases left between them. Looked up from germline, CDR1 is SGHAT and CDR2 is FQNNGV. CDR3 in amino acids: CASSSAFSQGYTEAFF. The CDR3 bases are TGTGCCAGCAGCTCAGCCTTCAGTCAGGGCTACACTGAAGCTTTCTTT. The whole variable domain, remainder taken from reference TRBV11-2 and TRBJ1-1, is EAGVAQSPRYKIIEKRQSVAFWCNPISGHATLYWYQQILGQGPKLLIQFQNNGVVDDSQLPKDRFSAERLKGVDSTLKIQPAKLEDSAVYLCASSSAFSQGYTEAFFGQGTRLTVV.

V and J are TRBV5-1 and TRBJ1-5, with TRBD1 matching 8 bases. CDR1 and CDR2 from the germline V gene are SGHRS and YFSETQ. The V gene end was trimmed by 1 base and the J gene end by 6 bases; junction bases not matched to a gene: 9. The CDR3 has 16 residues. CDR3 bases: TGCGCCAGCAGCTTGTCCGGACAGGGAGGGGGTCAGCCCCAGCATTTT. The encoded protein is CASSLSGQGGGQPQHF.

The CDR3 DNA follows: TGTGCCAGCAGTCCCTCCCCGGGACTAGCGGGGTGGGATGAGCAGTTCTTC. Translating it yields CASSPSPGLAGWDEQFF. This chain connects TRBV27 to TRBJ2-1; 13 bases are shared with TRBD2. CDR1 and CDR2 from the germline V gene are MNHEY and SMNVEV (reference sequence). The CDR3 covers 17 residues. V dropped 5 bases and J dropped 8; count of bases not matched to a gene: 12.

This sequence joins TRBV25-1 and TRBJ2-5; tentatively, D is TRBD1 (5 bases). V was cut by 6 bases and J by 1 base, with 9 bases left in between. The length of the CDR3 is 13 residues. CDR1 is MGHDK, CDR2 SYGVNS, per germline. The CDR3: CASRKGAQETQYF. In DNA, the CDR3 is TGTGCCAGCAGGAAAGGGGCCCAAGAGACCCAGTACTTC.

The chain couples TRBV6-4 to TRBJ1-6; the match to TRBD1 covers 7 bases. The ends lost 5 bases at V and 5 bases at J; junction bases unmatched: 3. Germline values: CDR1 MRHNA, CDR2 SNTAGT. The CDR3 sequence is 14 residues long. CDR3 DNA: TGTGCCAGCAGTAGGACAGGAGATAATTCACCCCTCCACTTT. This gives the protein CASSRTGDNSPLHF.

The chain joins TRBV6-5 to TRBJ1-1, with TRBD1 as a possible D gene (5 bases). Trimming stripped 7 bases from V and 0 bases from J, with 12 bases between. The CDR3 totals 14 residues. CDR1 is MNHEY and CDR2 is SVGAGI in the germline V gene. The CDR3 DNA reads TGTGCCAGCACCCGGGACTTCATGAACACTGAAGCTTTCTTT. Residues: CASTRDFMNTEAFF.

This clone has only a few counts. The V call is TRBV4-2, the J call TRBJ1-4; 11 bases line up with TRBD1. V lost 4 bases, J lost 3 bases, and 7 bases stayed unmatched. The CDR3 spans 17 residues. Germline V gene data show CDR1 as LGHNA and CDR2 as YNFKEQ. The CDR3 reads CASSLGQGAVANEKLFF. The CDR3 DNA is TGTGCCAGCAGCCTAGGACAGGGGGCTGTGGCTAATGAAAAACTGTTTTTT.

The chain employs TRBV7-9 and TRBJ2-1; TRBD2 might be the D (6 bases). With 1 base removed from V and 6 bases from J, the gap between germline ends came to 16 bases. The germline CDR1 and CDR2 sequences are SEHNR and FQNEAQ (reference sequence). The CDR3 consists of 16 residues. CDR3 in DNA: TGTGCCAGCAGCTTAGACTTGGGCGGGGCCTTCAATGAGCAGTTCTTC. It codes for CASSLDLGGAFNEQFF. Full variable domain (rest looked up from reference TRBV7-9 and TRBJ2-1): DTGVSQNPRHKITKRGQNVTFRCDPISEHNRLYWYRQTLGQGPEFLTYFQNEAQLEKSRLLSDRFSAERPKGSFSTLEIQRTEQGDSAMYLCASSLDLGGAFNEQFFGPGTRLTVL.

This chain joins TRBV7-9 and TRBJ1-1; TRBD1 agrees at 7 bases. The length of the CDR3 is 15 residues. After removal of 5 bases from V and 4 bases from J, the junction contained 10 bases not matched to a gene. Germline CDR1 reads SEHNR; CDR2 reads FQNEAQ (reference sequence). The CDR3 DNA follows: TGTGCCAGCAGCCACAGGGGTCCACTGGGCACTGAAGCTTTCTTT. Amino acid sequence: CASSHRGPLGTEAFF.

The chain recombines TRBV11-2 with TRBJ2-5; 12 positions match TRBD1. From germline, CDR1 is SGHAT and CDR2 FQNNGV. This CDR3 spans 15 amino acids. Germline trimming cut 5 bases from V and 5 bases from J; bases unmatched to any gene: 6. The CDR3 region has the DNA TGTGCCAGCAGCGTCGGGACAGGGGGCACGGAGACCCAGTACTTC. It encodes CASSVGTGGTETQYF.

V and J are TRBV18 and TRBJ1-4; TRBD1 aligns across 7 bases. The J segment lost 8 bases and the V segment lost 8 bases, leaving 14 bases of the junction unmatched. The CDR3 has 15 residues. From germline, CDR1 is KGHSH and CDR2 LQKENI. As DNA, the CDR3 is TGTGCCAGCAGTGAGGCGGGACAGAAGGGAGAAAAACTGTTTTTT. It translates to CASSEAGQKGEKLFF.

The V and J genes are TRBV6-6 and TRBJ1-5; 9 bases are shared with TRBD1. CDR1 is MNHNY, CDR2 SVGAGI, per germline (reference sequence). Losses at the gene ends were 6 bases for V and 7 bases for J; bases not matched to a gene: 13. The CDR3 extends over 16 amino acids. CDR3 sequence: CASRSETGGRRQPQHF. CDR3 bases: TGTGCCAGCAGGTCAGAAACAGGGGGCCGGAGGCAGCCCCAGCATTTT.

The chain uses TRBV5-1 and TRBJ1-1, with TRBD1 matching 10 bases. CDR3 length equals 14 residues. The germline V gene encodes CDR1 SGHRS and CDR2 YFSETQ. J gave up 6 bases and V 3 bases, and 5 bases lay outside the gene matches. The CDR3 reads CASSSRQGASEAFF. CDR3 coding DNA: TGCGCCAGCAGCTCCAGACAGGGGGCGTCTGAAGCTTTCTTT.

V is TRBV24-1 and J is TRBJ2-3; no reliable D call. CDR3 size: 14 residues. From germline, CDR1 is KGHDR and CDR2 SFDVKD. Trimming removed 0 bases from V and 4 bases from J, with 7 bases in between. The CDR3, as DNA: TGTGCCACCAGTGATTTGGCTATTCCAGATACGCAGTATTTT. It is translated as CATSDLAIPDTQYF.

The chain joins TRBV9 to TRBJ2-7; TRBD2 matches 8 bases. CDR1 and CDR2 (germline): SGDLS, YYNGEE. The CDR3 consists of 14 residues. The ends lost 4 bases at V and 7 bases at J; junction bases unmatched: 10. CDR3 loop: CASSPGGRTGEQYF. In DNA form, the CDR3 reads TGTGCCAGCAGCCCGGGAGGGAGAACGGGAGAGCAGTACTTC.

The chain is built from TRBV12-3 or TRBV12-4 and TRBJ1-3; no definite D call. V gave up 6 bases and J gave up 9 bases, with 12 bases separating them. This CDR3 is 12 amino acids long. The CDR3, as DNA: TGTGCCAGCAGAGCCGGTCGGGGCACCATATATTTT. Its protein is CASRAGRGTIYF.

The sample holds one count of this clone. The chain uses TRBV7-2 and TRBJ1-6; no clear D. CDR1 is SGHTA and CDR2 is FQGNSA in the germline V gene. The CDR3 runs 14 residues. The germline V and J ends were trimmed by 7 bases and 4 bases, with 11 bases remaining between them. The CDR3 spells CASTLRGYNSPLHF. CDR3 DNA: TGTGCCAGCACCCTGCGGGGATATAATTCACCCCTCCACTTT.

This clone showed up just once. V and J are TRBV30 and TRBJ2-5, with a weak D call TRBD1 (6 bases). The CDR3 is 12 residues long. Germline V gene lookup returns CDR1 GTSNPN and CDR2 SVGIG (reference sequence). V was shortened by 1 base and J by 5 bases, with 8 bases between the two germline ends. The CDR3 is CAWSARGETQYF. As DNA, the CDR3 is TGTGCCTGGAGTGCTAGGGGGGAGACCCAGTACTTC.

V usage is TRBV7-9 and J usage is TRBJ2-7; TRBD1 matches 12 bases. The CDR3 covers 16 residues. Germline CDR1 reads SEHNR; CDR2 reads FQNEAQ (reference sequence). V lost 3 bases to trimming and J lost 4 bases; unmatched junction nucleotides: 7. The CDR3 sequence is CASSLGSGQGAYEQYF. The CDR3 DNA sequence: TGTGCCAGCAGCTTGGGGTCGGGACAGGGGGCTTACGAGCAGTACTTC.

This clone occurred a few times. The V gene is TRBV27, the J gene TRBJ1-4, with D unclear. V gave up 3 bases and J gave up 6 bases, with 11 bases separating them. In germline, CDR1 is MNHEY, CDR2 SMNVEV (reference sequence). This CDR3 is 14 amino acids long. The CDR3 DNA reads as TGTGCCAGCAGTTTTAGCCAGTCTTATGAAAAACTGTTTTTT. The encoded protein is CASSFSQSYEKLFF.